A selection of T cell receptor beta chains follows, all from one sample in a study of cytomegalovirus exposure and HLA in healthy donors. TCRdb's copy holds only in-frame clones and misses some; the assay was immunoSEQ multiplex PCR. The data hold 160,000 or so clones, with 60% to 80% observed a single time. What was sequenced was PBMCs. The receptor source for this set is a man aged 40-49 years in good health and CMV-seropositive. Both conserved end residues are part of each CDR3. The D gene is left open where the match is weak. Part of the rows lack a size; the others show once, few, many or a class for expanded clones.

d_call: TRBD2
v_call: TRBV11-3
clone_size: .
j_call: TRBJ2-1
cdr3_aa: CASSLGGRAFDEQFF
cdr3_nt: TGTGCCAGCAGCTTAGGCGGGAGGGCGTTCGATGAGCAGTTCTTC

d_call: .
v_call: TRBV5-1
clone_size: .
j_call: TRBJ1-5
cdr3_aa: CASSLDGQPQHF
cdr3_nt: TGCGCCAGCAGCTTGGACGGTCAGCCCCAGCATTTT

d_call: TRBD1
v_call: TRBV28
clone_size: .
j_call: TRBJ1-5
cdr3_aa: CASRPGRGFSQPQHF
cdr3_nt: TGTGCCAGCAGGCCGGGCAGGGGGTTTTCTCAGCCCCAGCATTTT

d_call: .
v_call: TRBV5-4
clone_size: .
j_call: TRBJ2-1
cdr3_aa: CASSPRGNLDKQFF
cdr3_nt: TGTGCCAGCAGCCCCCGGGGGAACTTAGACAAACAGTTCTTC

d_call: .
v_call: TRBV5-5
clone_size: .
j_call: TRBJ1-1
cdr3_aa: CASSFSGNTEAFF
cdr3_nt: TGTGCCAGCAGCTTTTCGGGGAACACTGAAGCTTTCTTT

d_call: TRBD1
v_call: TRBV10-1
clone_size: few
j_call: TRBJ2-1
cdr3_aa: CASSPDRFSYNEQFF
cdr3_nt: TGCGCCAGCAGTCCGGACAGGTTTTCCTACAATGAGCAGTTCTTC

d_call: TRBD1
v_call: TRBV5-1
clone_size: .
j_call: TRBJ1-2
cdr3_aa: CASSPRQGLSGYTF
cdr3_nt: TGCGCCAGCAGCCCGAGACAGGGATTGAGCGGCTACACCTTC

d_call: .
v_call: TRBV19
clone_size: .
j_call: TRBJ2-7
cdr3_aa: CASSVARGPYEQYF
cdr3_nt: TGTGCCAGTAGTGTAGCGCGGGGGCCCTACGAGCAGTACTTC

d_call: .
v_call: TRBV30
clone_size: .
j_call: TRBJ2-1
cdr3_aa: CAWRSSAYNEQFF
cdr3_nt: TGTGCCTGGAGATCTAGCGCGTACAATGAGCAGTTCTTC

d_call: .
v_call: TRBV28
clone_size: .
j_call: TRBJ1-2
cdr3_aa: CATIGQTIYGYTF
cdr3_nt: TGTGCCACCATCGGACAGACGATCTATGGCTACACCTTC

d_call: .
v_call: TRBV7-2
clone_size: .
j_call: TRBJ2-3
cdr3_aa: CASSLVSIFTDTQYF
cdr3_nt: TGTGCCAGCAGCTTAGTGTCCATTTTCACAGATACGCAGTATTTT

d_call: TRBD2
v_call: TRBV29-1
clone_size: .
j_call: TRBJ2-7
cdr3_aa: CSVASSGRIHEQYF
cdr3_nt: TGCAGCGTCGCATCTAGCGGGAGGATCCACGAGCAGTACTTC

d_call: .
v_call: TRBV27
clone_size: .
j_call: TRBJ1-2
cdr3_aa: CASSLSDSSNYGYTF
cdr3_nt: TGTGCCAGCAGTTTATCAGACAGCTCTAACTATGGCTACACCTTC

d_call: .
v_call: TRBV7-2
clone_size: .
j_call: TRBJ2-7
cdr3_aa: CASSPHSGVGSPYEQYF
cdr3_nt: TGTGCCAGCAGCCCTCACTCAGGGGTCGGGTCCCCCTACGAGCAGTACTTC

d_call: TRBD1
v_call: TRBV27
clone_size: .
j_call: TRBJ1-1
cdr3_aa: CASRPGQGYGEAFF
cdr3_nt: TGTGCCAGCAGGCCCGGACAGGGATATGGTGAAGCTTTCTTT

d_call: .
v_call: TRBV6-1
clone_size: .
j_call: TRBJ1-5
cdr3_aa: CATTLQSNQPQHF
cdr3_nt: TGTGCCACCACCCTCCAGAGCAATCAGCCCCAGCATTTT

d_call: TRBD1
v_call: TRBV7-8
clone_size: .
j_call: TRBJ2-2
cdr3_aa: CASAGLTGGDTGELFF
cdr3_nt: TGTGCCAGCGCCGGACTTACAGGGGGAGACACCGGGGAGCTGTTTTTT

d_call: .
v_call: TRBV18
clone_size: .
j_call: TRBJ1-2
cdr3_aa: CASSNRDSSRGYTF
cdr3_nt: TGTGCCAGCTCAAACAGGGATTCTTCGAGGGGCTACACCTTC

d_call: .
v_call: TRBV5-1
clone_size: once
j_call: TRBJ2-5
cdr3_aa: CASSLERESDGTQYF
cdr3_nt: TGCGCCAGCAGCTTGGAACGGGAAAGCGACGGGACCCAGTACTTC

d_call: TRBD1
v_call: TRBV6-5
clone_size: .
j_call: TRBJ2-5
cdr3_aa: CASSYSAGGFKETQYF
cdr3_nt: TGTGCCAGCAGTTACTCTGCAGGGGGATTTAAAGAGACCCAGTACTTC

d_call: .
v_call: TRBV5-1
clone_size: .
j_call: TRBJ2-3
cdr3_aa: CASSSTISSTDTQYF
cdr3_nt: TGCGCCAGCAGCTCGACTATTTCTAGCACAGATACGCAGTATTTT

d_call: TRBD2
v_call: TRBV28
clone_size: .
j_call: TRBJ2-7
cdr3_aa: CASSSGLAGGEQYF
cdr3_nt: TGTGCCAGCAGTTCGGGGCTAGCGGGAGGGGAGCAGTACTTC

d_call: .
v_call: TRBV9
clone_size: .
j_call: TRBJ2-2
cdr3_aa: CASSLASTGELFF
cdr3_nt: TGTGCCAGCAGCCTAGCGAGTACCGGGGAGCTGTTTTTT

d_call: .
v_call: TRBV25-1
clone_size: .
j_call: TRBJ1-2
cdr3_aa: CASMAASNYGYTF
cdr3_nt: TGTGCCAGCATGGCGGCCAGCAACTATGGCTACACCTTC

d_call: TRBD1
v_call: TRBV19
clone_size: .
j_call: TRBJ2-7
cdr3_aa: CASSRTRQGPEQYF
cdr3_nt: TGTGCCAGTAGCCGGACTCGACAGGGACCCGAGCAGTACTTC

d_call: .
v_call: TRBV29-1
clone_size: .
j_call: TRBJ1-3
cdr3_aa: CSVRFAGSGNTIYF
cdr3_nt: TGCAGCGTTCGTTTTGCAGGGTCTGGAAACACCATATATTTT

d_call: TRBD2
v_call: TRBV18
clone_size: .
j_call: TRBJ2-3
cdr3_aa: CASSRDGREADTQYF
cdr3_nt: TGTGCCAGCTCACGGGACGGCCGGGAGGCAGATACGCAGTATTTT

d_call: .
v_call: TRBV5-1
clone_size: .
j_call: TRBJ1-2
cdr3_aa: CASSPGEGNYGYTF
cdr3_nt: TGCGCCAGCAGCCCGGGAGAGGGGAACTATGGCTACACCTTC

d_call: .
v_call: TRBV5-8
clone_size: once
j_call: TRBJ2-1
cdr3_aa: CASSLGLGDPVNEQFF
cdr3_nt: TGTGCCAGCAGCTTGGGACTAGGGGATCCTGTCAATGAGCAGTTCTTC

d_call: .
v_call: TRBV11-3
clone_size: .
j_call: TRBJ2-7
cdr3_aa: CASSSILGGEQYF
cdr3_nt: TGTGCCAGCAGCTCCATACTAGGCGGCGAGCAGTACTTC

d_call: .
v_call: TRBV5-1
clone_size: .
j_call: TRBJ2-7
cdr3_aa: CASSLGSSEQYF
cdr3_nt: TGCGCCAGCAGCTTGGGGTCCAGCGAGCAGTACTTC

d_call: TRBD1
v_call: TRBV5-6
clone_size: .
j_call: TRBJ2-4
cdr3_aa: CASSLVLHGQGVAKNIQYF
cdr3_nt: TGTGCCAGCAGCTTGGTCCTGCACGGACAGGGAGTAGCCAAAAACATTCAGTACTTC

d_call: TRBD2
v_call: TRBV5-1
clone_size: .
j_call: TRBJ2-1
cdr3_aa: CASSLGLADNEQFF
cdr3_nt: TGCGCCAGCAGCTTGGGACTAGCGGACAATGAGCAGTTCTTC

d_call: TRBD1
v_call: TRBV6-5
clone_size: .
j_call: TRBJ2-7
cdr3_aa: CASATGVGSYEQYF
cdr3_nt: TGTGCCAGCGCTACAGGGGTAGGTTCCTACGAGCAGTACTTC

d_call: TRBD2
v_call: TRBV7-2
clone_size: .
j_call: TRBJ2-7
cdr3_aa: CASSFVPGTSAEQYF
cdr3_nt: TGTGCCAGCAGCTTTGTCCCCGGGACTAGCGCCGAGCAGTACTTC

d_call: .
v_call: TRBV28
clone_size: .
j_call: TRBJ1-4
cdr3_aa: CASSLPGREKLFF
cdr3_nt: TGTGCCAGCAGTTTACCAGGGAGGGAAAAACTGTTTTTT

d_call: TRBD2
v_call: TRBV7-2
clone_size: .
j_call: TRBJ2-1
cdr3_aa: CASRSAGLGYNEQFF
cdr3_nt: TGTGCCAGCAGATCAGCGGGATTGGGCTACAATGAGCAGTTCTTC

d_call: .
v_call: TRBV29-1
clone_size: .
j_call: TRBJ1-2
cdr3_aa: CSVGVLGDYGYTF
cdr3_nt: TGCAGCGTGGGCGTCCTAGGGGACTATGGCTACACCTTC

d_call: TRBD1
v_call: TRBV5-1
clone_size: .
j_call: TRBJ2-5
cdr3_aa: CASSPRDSQETQYF
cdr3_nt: TGCGCCAGCAGCCCCCGGGACAGCCAAGAGACCCAGTACTTC

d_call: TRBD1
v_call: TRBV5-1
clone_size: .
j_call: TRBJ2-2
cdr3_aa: CASSPDRGPDTGELFF
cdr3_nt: TGCGCCAGTAGCCCGGACAGGGGGCCGGACACCGGGGAGCTGTTTTTT

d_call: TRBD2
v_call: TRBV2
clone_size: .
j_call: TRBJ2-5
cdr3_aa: CASGGAGGPVETQYF
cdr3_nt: TGTGCGAGCGGGGGGGCGGGAGGGCCTGTGGAGACCCAGTACTTC

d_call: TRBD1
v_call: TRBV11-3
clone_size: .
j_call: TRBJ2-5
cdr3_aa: CASSQDRVGETQYF
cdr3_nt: TGTGCCAGCAGCCAAGACAGGGTGGGAGAGACCCAGTACTTC